The clone carrying this T cell receptor beta chain was found a few times. The CDR3 length is 14 residues. Unmatched junction bases numbered 8, after V lost 6 bases and J lost 5 bases. The data stem from a study of naive and memory T cell subsets. Both TRBC1 and TRBC2 were covered by a beta constant-region primer of two equimolar oligonucleotides. TCRdb fed the UMI-ligation and nested PCR reads into MiXCR, producing one record per CDR3 protein. The sample contains some 150,000 distinct CDR3 sequences, about 17% of which appear only once. Specimen: naive CD4+ T cells from blood. The sequence was collected from a human donor in good health. J is TRBJ2-5 and V is TRBV12-3 or TRBV12-4, with 8 bases fitting TRBD2. DNA of the CDR3: TGTGCCAGCAGGGGATGGGGACTAGGGGAGACCCAGTACTTC. Protein: CASRGWGLGETQYF.